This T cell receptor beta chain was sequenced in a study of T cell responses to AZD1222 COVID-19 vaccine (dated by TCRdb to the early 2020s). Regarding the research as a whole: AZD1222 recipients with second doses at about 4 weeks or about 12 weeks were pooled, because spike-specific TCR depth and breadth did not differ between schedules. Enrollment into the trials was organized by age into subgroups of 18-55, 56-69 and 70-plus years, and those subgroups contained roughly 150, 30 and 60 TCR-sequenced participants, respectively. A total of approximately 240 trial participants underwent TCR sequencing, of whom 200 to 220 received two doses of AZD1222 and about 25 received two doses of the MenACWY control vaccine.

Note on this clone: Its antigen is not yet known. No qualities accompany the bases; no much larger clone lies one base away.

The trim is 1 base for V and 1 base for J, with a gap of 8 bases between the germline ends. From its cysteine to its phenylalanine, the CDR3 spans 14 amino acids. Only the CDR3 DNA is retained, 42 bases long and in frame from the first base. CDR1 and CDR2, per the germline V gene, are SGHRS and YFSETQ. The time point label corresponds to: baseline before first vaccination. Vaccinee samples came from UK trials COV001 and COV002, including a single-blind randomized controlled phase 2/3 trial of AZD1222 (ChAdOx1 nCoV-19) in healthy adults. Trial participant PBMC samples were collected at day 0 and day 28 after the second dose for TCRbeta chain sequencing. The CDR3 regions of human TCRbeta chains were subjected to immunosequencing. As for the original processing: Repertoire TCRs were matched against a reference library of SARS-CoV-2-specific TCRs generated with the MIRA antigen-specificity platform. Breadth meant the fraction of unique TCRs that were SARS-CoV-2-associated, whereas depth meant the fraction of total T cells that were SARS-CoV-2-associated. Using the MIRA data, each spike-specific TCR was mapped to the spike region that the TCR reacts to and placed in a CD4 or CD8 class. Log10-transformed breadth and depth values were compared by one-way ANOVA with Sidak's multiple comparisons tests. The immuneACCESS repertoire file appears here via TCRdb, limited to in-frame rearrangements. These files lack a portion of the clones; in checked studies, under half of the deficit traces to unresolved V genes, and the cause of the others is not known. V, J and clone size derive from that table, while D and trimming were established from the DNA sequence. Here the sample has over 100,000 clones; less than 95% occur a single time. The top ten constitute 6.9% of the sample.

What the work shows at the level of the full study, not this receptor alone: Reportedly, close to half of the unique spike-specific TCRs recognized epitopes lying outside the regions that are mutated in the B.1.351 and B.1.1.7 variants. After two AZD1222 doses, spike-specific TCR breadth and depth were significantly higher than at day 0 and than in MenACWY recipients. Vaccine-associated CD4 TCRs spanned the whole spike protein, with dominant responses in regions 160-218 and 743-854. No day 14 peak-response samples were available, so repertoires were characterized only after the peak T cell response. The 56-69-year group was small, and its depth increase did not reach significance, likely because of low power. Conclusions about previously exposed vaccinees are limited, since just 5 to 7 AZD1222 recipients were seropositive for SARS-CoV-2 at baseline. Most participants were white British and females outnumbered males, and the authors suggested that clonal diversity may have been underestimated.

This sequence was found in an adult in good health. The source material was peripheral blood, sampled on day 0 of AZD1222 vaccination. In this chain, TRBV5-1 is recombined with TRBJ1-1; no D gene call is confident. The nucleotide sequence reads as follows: TGCGCCAGCAGCTTGTTCTCCGAGAACACTGAAGCTTTCTTT. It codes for CASSLFSENTEAFF.